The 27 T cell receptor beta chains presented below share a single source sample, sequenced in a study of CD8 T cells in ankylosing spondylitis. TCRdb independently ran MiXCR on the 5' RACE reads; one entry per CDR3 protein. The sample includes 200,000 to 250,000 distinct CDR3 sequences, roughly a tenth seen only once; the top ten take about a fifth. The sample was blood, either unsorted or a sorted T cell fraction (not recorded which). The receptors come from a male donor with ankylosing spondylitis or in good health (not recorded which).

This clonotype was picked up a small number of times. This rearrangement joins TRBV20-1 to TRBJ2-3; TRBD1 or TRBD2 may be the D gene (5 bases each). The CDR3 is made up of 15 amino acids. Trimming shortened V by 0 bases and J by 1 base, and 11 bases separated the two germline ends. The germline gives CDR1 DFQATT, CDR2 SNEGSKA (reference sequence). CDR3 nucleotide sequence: TGCAGTGCTAGAGAGCAACGGGGCCGCACAGATACGCAGTATTTT. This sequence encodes CSAREQRGRTDTQYF.

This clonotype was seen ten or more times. This CDR3 is CASRTSGSLYEQYF. In DNA form, the CDR3 reads TGTGCCAGCCGGACTAGCGGGAGCCTCTACGAGCAGTACTTC. V is TRBV6-2 or TRBV6-3 and J is TRBJ2-7, with 13 bases aligning to TRBD2. The germline V gene has CDR1 MNHEY and CDR2 SVGEGT. The J segment lost 3 bases and the V segment lost 8 bases, leaving 4 bases of the junction unmatched. CDR3 size: 14 residues.

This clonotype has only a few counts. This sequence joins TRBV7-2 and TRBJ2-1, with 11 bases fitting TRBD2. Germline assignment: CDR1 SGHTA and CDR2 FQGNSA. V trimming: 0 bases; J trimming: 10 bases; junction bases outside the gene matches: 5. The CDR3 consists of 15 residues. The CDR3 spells CASSLASGGAREQFF. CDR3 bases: TGTGCCAGCAGCTTAGCTAGCGGGGGGGCTAGAGAGCAGTTCTTC.

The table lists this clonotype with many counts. The CDR3 loop reads CASSHGQGYEQYF. In DNA form, the CDR3 reads TGTGCCAGCAGCCACGGACAGGGTTACGAGCAGTACTTC. The chain joins TRBV9 to TRBJ2-7, with 8 bases matching TRBD1. The CDR3 extends over 13 amino acids. Germline loops: CDR1 SGDLS, CDR2 YYNGEE. The ends lost 4 bases at V and 4 bases at J; junction bases unmatched: 4.

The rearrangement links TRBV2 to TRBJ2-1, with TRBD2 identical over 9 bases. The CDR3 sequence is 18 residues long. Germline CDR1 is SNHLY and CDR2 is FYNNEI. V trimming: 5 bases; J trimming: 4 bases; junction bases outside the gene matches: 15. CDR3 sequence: CASSPPGLATFGYNEQFF. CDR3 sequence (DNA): TGTGCCAGCAGTCCCCCGGGACTAGCCACTTTTGGATACAATGAGCAGTTCTTC. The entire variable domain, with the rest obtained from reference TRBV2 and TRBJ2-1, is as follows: EPEVTQTPSHQVTQMGQEVILRCVPISNHLYFYWYRQILGQKVEFLVSFYNNEISEKSEIFDDQFSVERPDGSNFTLKIRSTKLEDSAMYFCASSPPGLATFGYNEQFFGPGTRLTVL.

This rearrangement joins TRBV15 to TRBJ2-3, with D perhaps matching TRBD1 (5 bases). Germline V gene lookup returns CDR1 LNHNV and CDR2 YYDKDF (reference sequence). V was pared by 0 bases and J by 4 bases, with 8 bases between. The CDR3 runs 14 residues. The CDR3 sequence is CATSRDRAADTQYF. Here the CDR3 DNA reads TGTGCCACCAGCAGAGACAGGGCTGCAGATACGCAGTATTTT.

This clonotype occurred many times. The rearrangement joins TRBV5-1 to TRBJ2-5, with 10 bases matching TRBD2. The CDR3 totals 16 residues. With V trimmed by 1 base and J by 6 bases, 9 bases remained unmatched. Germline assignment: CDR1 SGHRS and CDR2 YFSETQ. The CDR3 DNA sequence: TGCGCCAGCAGCTTGAGCGGAAGCGGGGGGGTCAAGACCCAGTACTTC. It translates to CASSLSGSGGVKTQYF. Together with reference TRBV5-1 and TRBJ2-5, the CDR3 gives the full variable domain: KAGVTQTPRYLIKTRGQQVTLSCSPISGHRSVSWYQQTPGQGLQFLFEYFSETQRNKGNFPGRFSGRQFSNSRSEMNVSTLELGDSALYLCASSLSGSGGVKTQYFGPGTRLLVL.

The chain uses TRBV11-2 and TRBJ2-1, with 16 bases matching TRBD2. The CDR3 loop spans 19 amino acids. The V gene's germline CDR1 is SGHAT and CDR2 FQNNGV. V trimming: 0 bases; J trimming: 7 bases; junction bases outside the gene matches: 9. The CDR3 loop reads CASSLDSGTSGGASNEQFF. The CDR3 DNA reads TGTGCCAGCAGCTTAGATTCCGGGACTAGCGGGGGGGCCTCGAATGAGCAGTTCTTC.

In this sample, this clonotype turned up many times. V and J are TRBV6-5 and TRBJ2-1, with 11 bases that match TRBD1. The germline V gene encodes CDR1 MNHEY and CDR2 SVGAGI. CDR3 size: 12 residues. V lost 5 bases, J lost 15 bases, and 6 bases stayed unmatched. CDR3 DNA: TGTGCCAGCAGTCAGGGACAGGGGGTCCTGTTCTTC. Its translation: CASSQGQGVLFF.

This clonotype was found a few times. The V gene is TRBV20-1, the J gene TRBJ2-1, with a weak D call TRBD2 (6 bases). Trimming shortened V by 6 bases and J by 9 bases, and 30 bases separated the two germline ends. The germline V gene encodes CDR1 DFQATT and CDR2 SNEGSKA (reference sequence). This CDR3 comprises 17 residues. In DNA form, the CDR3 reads TGCAGTGCCCCTCGGGGAAGTGGAGTAGCGGTTGTTGGTGAGCAGTTCTTC. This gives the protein CSAPRGSGVAVVGEQFF.

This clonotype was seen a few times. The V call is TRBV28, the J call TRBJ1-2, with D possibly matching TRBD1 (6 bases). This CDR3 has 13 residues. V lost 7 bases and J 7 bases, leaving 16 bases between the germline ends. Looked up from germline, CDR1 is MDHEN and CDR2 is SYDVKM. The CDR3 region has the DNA TGTGCCAGCAACACAGGGTGGCCGCCTGGCTACACCTTC. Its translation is CASNTGWPPGYTF.

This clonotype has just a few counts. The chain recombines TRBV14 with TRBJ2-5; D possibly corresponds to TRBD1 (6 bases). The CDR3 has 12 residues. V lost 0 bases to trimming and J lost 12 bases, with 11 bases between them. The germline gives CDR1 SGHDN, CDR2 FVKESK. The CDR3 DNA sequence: TGTGCCAGCAGCCAAGATCGACAGGTTGAGTACTTC. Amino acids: CASSQDRQVEYF.

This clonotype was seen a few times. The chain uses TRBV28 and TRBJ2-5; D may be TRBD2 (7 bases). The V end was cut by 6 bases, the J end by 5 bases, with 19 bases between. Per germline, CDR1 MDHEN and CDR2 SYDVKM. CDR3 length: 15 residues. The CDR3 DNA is TGTGCCAGCAGCCCTGGGGGGGCGGGTGAGGAGACCCAGTACTTC. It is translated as CASSPGGAGEETQYF.

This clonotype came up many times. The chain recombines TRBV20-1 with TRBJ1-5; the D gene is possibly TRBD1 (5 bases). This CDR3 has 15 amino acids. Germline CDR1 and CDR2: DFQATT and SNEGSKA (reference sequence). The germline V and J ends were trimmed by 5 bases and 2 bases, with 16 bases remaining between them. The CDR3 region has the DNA TGCAGTGCTCGGAAAGGGGTTAACGGCAATCAGCCCCAGCATTTT. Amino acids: CSARKGVNGNQPQHF.

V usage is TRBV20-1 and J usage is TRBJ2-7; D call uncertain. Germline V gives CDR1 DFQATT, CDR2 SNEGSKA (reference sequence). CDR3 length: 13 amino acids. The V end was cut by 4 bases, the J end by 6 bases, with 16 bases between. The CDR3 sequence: CSATSPGSGEQYF. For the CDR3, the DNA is TGCAGTGCTACGTCCCCAGGTTCGGGCGAGCAGTACTTC.

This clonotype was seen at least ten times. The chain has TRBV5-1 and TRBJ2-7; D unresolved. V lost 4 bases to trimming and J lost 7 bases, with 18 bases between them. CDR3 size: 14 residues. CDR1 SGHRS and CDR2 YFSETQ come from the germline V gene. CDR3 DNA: TGCGCCAGCAGCCCTGACTCGGCCCTACGGGAGCAGTACTTC. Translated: CASSPDSALREQYF.

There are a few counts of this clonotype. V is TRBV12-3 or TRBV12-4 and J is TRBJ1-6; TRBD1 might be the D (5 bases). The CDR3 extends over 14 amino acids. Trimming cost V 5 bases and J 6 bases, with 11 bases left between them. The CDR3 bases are TGTGCCAGCAGTCCGGGGCTCGGTAATTCACCCCTCCACTTT. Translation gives CASSPGLGNSPLHF.

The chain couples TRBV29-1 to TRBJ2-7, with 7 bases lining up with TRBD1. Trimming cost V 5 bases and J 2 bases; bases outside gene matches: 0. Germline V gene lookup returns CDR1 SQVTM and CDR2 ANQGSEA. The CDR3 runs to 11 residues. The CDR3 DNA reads TGCAGCGTTACAGGGGCCTACGAGCAGTACTTC. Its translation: CSVTGAYEQYF.

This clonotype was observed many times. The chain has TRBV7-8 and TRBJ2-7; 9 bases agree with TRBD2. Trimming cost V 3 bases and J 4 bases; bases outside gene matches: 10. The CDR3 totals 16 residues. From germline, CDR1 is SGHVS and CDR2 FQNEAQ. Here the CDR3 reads CASSFGLASVGYEQYF. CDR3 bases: TGTGCCAGCAGCTTCGGACTAGCGTCGGTTGGGTACGAGCAGTACTTC. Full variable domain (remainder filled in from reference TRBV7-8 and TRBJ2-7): GAGVSQSPRYKVAKRGQDVALRCDPISGHVSLFWYQQALGQGPEFLTYFQNEAQLDKSGLPSDRFFAERPEGSVSTLKIQRTQQEDSAVYLCASSFGLASVGYEQYFGPGTRLTVT.

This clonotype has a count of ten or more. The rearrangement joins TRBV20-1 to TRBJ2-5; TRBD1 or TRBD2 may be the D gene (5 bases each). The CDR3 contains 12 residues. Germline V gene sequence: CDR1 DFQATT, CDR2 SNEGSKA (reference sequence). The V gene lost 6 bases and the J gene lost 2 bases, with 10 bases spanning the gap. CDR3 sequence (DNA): TGCAGTGCCTCGTGGGGGCAAGAGACCCAGTACTTC. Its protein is CSASWGQETQYF.

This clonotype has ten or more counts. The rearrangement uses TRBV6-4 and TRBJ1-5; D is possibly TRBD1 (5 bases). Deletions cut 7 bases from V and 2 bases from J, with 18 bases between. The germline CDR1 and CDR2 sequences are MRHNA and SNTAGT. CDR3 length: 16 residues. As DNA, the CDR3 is TGTGCCAGCATCTTCTGCGGGGGGTTTGGCAATCAGCCCCAGCATTTT. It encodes CASIFCGGFGNQPQHF.

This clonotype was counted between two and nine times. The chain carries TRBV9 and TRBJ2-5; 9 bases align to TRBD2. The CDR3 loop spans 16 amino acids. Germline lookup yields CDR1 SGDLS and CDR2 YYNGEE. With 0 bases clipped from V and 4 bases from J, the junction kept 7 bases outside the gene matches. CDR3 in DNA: TGTGCCAGCAGCGTAGAGGGCGGGGGGGCCGGAGAGACCCAGTACTTC. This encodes CASSVEGGGAGETQYF.

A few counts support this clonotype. CDR3 coding DNA: TGCAGTGCTAGAGATCTTCGGGGGCCAACAATATACAATGAGCAGTTCTTC. Translated: CSARDLRGPTIYNEQFF. The gene calls are TRBV20-1 and TRBJ2-1, with D perhaps TRBD1 or TRBD2 (6 bases each). The V and J ends lost 0 bases and 4 bases respectively, with 19 bases between them. The CDR3 loop spans 17 amino acids. Germline assignment: CDR1 DFQATT and CDR2 SNEGSKA (reference sequence).

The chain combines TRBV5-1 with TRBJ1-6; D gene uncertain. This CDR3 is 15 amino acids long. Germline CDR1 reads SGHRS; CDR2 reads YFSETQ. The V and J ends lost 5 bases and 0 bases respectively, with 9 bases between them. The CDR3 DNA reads TGCGCCAGCAGTCAAGAGAGCTCCTATAATTCACCCCTCCACTTT. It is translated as CASSQESSYNSPLHF.

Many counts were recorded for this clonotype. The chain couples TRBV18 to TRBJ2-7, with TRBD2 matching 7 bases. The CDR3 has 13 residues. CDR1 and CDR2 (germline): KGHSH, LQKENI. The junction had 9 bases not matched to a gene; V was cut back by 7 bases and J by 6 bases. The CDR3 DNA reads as TGTGCCAGCTGCTCGGGAGGATCATCCGAGCAGTACTTC. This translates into CASCSGGSSEQYF.

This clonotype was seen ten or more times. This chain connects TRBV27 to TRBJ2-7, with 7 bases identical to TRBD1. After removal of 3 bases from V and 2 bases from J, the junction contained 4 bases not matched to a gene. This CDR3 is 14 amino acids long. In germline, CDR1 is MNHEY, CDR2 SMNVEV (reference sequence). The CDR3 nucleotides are TGTGCCAGCAGTTTTGCAGGGGGAACCTACGAGCAGTACTTC. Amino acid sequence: CASSFAGGTYEQYF.

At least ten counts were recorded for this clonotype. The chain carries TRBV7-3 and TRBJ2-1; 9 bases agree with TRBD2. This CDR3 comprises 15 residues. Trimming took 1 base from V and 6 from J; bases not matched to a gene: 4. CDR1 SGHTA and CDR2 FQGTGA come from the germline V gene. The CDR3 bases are TGTGCCAGCAGCTTAATGGCTAGCGGGGTCAATGAGCAGTTCTTC. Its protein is CASSLMASGVNEQFF.